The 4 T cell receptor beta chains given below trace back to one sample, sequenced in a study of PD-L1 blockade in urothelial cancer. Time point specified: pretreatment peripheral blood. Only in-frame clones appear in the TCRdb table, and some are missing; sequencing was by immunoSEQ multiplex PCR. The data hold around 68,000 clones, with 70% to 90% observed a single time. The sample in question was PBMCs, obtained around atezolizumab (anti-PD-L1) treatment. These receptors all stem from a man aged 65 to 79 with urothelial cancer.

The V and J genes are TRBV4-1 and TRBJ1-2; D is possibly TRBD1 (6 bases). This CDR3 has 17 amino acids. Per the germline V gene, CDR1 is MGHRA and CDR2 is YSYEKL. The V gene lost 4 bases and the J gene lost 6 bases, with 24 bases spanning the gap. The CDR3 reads CASSRGPMGGKKDGYTF. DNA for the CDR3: TGCGCCAGCAGCCGGGGGCCGATGGGAGGGAAAAAGGATGGCTACACCTTC.

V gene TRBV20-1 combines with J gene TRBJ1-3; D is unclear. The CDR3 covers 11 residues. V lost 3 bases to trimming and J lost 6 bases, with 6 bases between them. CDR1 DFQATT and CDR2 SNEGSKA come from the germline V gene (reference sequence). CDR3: CSASLANTIYF. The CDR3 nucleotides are TGCAGTGCTAGTTTAGCAAACACCATATATTTT.

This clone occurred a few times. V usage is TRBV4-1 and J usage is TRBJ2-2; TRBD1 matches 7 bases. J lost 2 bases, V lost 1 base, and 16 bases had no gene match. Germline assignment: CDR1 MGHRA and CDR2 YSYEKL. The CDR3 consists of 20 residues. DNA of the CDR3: TGCGCCAGCAGCCAAGCGGCGGGCAGGGGGTACCGCACCAACACCGGGGAGCTGTTTTTT. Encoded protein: CASSQAAGRGYRTNTGELFF.

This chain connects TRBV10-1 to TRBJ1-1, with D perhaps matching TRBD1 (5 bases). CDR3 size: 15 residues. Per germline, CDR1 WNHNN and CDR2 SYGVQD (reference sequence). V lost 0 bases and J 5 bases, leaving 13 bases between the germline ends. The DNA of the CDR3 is TGCGCCAGCAGTGAGTCCCGCCAGGGTGGTACTGAAGCTTTCTTT. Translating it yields CASSESRQGGTEAFF.